What follows is one TCR beta chain and its context. This clone appeared a few times. The antigen this receptor binds is unknown. The sample holds no much larger clone one base away, and base qualities are not on file. From the cysteine up to the phenylalanine, the CDR3 has a length of 15 residues. Only the CDR3 part of the read is kept: 45 bases, read in frame from the first base. From a lookup of the germline V gene, CDR1 and CDR2 are LGHNA and YSLEER. A distance of 7 bases separates the germline ends of V and J, which lose 0 bases and 0 bases respectively. The data were obtained in a study of blood T cell repertoires in COVID-19 (dated by TCRdb to 2018 to 2020). About the full investigation: The collaborator samples originated in the United States, Italy and Spain and spanned the acute and convalescent phases of COVID-19. Sample metadata almost always included a de-identified subject ID, COVID-19 status, age in years and sex. Where available, HLA class I and class II types were taken from metadata supplied by the sample provider and were not determined by assay-based typing. The dataset comprised deeply sampled blood TCRbeta repertoires from subjects exposed to, actively infected with, or recovered from COVID-19. A freely available public database, intended as a resource for researchers studying the immune response to SARS-CoV-2, is where the repertoires were released. The prospective study material was composed of cDNA or gDNA derived from T cells, B-cell-depleted T cells, or PBMCs. The samples were drawn from the first 160 participants of the ongoing ImmuneRACE study and from 1,200 or so subjects provided by 6 global collaborators. Broader findings and caveats from the paper: Clinical and demographic metadata were provided uncurated, with the amount varying by source and participant.

Each collaborating institution followed its own protocols to collect whole blood in K2EDTA tubes. For TCRbeta analysis, collaborators shipped samples in one of three forms: frozen whole blood, isolated PBMCs, or DNA extracted from either of those sample types. The immunoSEQ Assay, a bias-controlled multiplex PCR, was used to amplify TCRbeta CDR3 regions from genomic DNA. In the paper's pipeline: The number of nucleated cells in each sample was estimated by amplification of reference gene primers within the assay. To quantify the absolute abundance of each unique TCRbeta CDR3 rearrangement, sequence reads were collapsed and filtered. For each sample, productive Simpson clonality was calculated by taking the square root of Simpson's diversity index across productive rearrangements. TCRdb holds this immuneACCESS table with in-frame rearrangements only. Some clones are missing; in checked studies, unresolved V genes explain under half, and the rest has no known cause. Clonal size and the V and J genes are those of that table, whereas D and trimming came from the DNA. The sample table shows 300,000 to 350,000 clones, and roughly 87% are seen once. Around 2.1% of the sample is taken by the ten largest.

The specimen was peripheral blood. This clonotype originated in a man between 18 and 29 years old with active or convalescent COVID-19. Here the chain combines TRBV4-3 and TRBJ2-3; perhaps TRBD2 is the D gene, with 5 bases matching. The CDR3 reads as follows: CASSQDSGSTDTQYF. The DNA sequence is as follows: TGCGCCAGCAGCCAAGACTCGGGAAGCACAGATACGCAGTATTTT.